The 30 T cell receptor beta chains in this list originate from one sample, sequenced in a study of CD8 T cells in Susac syndrome. Random hexamers were used to reverse transcribe the RNA input (roughly 0.5 to 1 ug). Each CDR3 protein gets one entry after TCRdb re-called the immunoSEQ multiplex PCR reads with MiXCR. Altogether 120,000 or so distinct CDR3 sequences are present, 96% being singletons, with the ten largest covering about 0.14%. The sequenced sample consisted of CD4+ T cells from PBMCs. Source of these receptors: a human donor with Susac syndrome.

The chain combines TRBV12-3 or TRBV12-4 with TRBJ2-1; 9 bases map to TRBD1. J lost 4 bases, V lost 6 bases, and 10 bases had no gene match. CDR3 length: 16 amino acids. The CDR3 nucleotides read TGTGCCAGCAGCCGCTATGCCGGGACAGGGTACAATGAGCAGTTCTTC. This sequence encodes CASSRYAGTGYNEQFF.

The rearrangement uses TRBV30 and TRBJ2-7; D gene uncertain. Germline assignment: CDR1 GTSNPN and CDR2 SVGIG (reference sequence). Trimming stripped 2 bases from V and 5 bases from J, with 10 bases between. This CDR3 region has 12 residues. CDR3 residues: CAWSSRLDEQYF. CDR3 in DNA: TGTGCCTGGAGTTCTAGGCTTGACGAGCAGTACTTC.

This rearrangement joins TRBV20-1 to TRBJ2-7; TRBD1 matches 9 bases. This CDR3 has 13 residues. Losses at the gene ends were 6 bases for V and 3 bases for J; bases not matched to a gene: 6. The germline V gene encodes CDR1 DFQATT and CDR2 SNEGSKA (reference sequence). CDR3 bases: TGCAGTGCAAGGAGGACAGGGGTCTACGAGCAGTACTTC. It is translated as CSARRTGVYEQYF.

This clonotype was detected only once. This sequence joins TRBV24-1 and TRBJ2-1; D is possibly TRBD2 (6 bases). Deletions cut 5 bases from V and 4 bases from J, with 11 bases between. The germline V gene has CDR1 KGHDR and CDR2 SFDVKD. The length of the CDR3 is 14 residues. CDR3 DNA sequence: TGTGCCACCAGTGGGGGGGTAACATACAATGAGCAGTTCTTC. As protein: CATSGGVTYNEQFF.

The chain uses TRBV6-6 and TRBJ2-7, with D possibly being TRBD1 (6 bases). The germline V gene encodes CDR1 MNHNY and CDR2 SVGAGI (reference sequence). This CDR3 contains 13 residues. V was clipped by 5 bases and J by 0 bases, with 8 bases between them. The CDR3 DNA reads as TGTGCCAGCAGTAGGGGGAACTCCTACGAGCAGTACTTC. It is translated as CASSRGNSYEQYF.

The V and J genes are TRBV29-1 and TRBJ2-7; D is unclear. Germline-derived CDR1 and CDR2 are SQVTM and ANQGSEA. This CDR3 is 11 amino acids long. The ends were cut back, 6 bases at V and 9 bases at J, with 15 bases in the middle. DNA for the CDR3: TGCAGCGTCGAAAGCAAGGTCGGGCAGTACTTC. Amino acid sequence: CSVESKVGQYF.

The CDR3 loop is CAWSPGTVRGTQYF. The CDR3 DNA is TGTGCCTGGAGCCCGGGGACGGTTCGAGGGACCCAGTACTTC. The chain has TRBV30 and TRBJ2-5, with D possibly being TRBD1 or TRBD2 (5 bases each). The CDR3 length is 14 residues. V was trimmed by 3 bases and J by 7 bases, leaving 18 bases between them. The germline gives CDR1 GTSNPN, CDR2 SVGIG (reference sequence).

The V and J genes are TRBV7-8 and TRBJ2-3, with D possibly TRBD1 on 5 matching bases. CDR3 size: 15 residues. V dropped 5 bases and J dropped 0 bases, with 12 bases sitting between them. Germline V gives CDR1 SGHVS, CDR2 FQNEAQ. CDR3 sequence: CASSLIGHSTDTQYF. CDR3 DNA: TGTGCCAGCAGCCTAATTGGACACAGCACAGATACGCAGTATTTT.

The chain is built from TRBV6-2 or TRBV6-3 and TRBJ2-7, with 9 bases lining up with TRBD2. V trimming: 5 bases; J trimming: 5 bases; junction bases outside the gene matches: 7. The CDR3 extends over 14 amino acids. Germline CDR1 reads MNHEY; CDR2 reads SVGEGT. The CDR3 DNA sequence: TGTGCCAGCAGTGGTAGCGGGAGTTTCAACGAGCAGTACTTC. Protein sequence: CASSGSGSFNEQYF.

This chain connects TRBV7-2 to TRBJ1-2; the D gene is possibly TRBD1 (6 bases). V was trimmed by 1 base and J by 1 base, leaving 10 bases between them. Germline V lookup: CDR1 SGHTA, CDR2 FQGNSA. The CDR3 is 15 residues long. CDR3 protein: CASSLVPDSNYGYTF. The DNA of the CDR3 is TGTGCCAGCAGCTTAGTACCGGACAGTAACTATGGCTACACCTTC.

V gene TRBV3-1 combines with J gene TRBJ1-1; D not certain. The V and J ends lost 1 base and 0 bases respectively, with 6 bases between them. There are 14 residues in the CDR3. Germline V CDR1 and CDR2: LGHDT, YNNKEL (reference sequence). CDR3 DNA: TGTGCCAGCAGCCAAGGACGCTTGAACACTGAAGCTTTCTTT. This translates into CASSQGRLNTEAFF.

This chain joins TRBV5-1 and TRBJ2-7; a weak D match, TRBD1 (6 bases). The V end was cut by 0 bases, the J end by 5 bases, with 12 bases between. The germline CDR1 and CDR2 sequences are SGHRS and YFSETQ. The CDR3 has 14 residues. CDR3 nucleotide sequence: TGCGCCAGCAGCTTGGGGCAGGGGAACCACGAGCAGTACTTC. It codes for CASSLGQGNHEQYF.

The chain couples TRBV20-1 to TRBJ2-1, with a weak D call TRBD1 (6 bases). The V and J ends lost 4 bases and 8 bases respectively, with 12 bases between them. Germline loops: CDR1 DFQATT, CDR2 SNEGSKA (reference sequence). The CDR3 spans 12 residues. The CDR3 here is CSANYREHEQFF. The CDR3, as DNA: TGCAGTGCTAACTACAGGGAACATGAGCAGTTCTTC.

This clonotype has only one observation. This chain joins TRBV28 and TRBJ2-4; tentatively, D is TRBD2 (6 bases). Germline CDR1 MDHEN, CDR2 SYDVKM. The CDR3 extends over 16 amino acids. With 2 bases removed from V and 0 bases from J, the gap between germline ends came to 11 bases. CDR3 nucleotide sequence: TGTGCCAGCAGTTTAATGGCGGGAACAGCCAAAAACATTCAGTACTTC. It encodes CASSLMAGTAKNIQYF.

The chain has TRBV4-2 and TRBJ2-1; TRBD2 is a possible D gene (5 bases). V was cut by 1 base and J by 5 bases, with 15 bases left in between. The V gene's germline CDR1 is LGHNA and CDR2 YNFKEQ. This CDR3 region has 16 residues. The CDR3 coding sequence is TGTGCCAGCAGCCAAGCAGCTGGAGGTGGACACAATGAGCAGTTCTTC. Amino acids: CASSQAAGGGHNEQFF.

V and J are TRBV5-4 and TRBJ2-5; D may be TRBD1 (5 bases). CDR3 length equals 14 residues. V shed 3 bases and J shed 1 base, with 10 bases lying between them. Per germline, CDR1 SGHNT and CDR2 YYREEE (reference sequence). CDR3 in amino acids: CASSYQTAQETQYF. CDR3 DNA: TGTGCCAGCAGCTATCAGACAGCCCAAGAGACCCAGTACTTC.

The V call is TRBV14, the J call TRBJ1-1; D gene uncertain. Trimming pared 0 bases from V and 1 base from J, leaving 12 bases between. The CDR3 consists of 16 residues. The germline CDR1 and CDR2 sequences are SGHDN and FVKESK. The CDR3 coding sequence is TGTGCCAGCAGCCAAGATTTAGGTTTATCGAACACTGAAGCTTTCTTT. Its protein is CASSQDLGLSNTEAFF.

The chain uses TRBV7-9 and TRBJ1-2; D might be TRBD1 (5 bases). Germline loops: CDR1 SEHNR, CDR2 FQNEAQ (reference sequence). The ends were cut back, 11 bases at V and 8 bases at J, with 9 bases in the middle. The CDR3 is 9 residues long. CDR3 loop: CAGASGYTF. The DNA of the CDR3 is TGTGCCGGGGCCTCCGGCTACACCTTC.

In its sample, this clonotype was seen once. The chain employs TRBV5-1 and TRBJ2-5, with TRBD2 as a possible D gene (6 bases). This CDR3 is 14 amino acids long. The germline V gene encodes CDR1 SGHRS and CDR2 YFSETQ. Trimming took off 3 bases at V and 3 bases at J, with 12 bases between the two ends. The CDR3 loop reads CASSSRDWKETQYF. CDR3 nucleotides: TGCGCCAGCAGCTCCCGGGACTGGAAAGAGACCCAGTACTTC.

The chain combines TRBV9 with TRBJ2-7; 7 nucleotides match TRBD2. Germline V gene data show CDR1 as SGDLS and CDR2 as YYNGEE. With 0 bases clipped from V and 3 bases from J, the junction kept 6 bases outside the gene matches. The CDR3 is 15 residues long. For the CDR3, the DNA is TGTGCCAGCAGCGTAGCTACCGCGGGAGTCTACGAGCAGTACTTC. Amino acid sequence: CASSVATAGVYEQYF. Together with reference TRBV9 and TRBJ2-7, the CDR3 gives the full variable domain: DSGVTQTPKHLITATGQRVTLRCSPRSGDLSVYWYQQSLDQGLQFLIQYYNGEERAKGNILERFSAQQFPDLHSELNLSSLELGDSALYFCASSVATAGVYEQYFGPGTRLTVT.

The V and J genes are TRBV6-2 or TRBV6-3 and TRBJ2-2; D unresolved. Per germline, CDR1 MNHEY and CDR2 SVGEGT. Trimming stripped 6 bases from V and 9 bases from J, with 11 bases between. The CDR3 extends over 12 amino acids. This chain's CDR3 is CASRERVRELFF. The CDR3 coding sequence is TGTGCCAGCAGGGAACGGGTCCGGGAGCTGTTTTTT.

The rearrangement joins TRBV15 to TRBJ1-1; the D is unclear. This CDR3 region has 13 residues. Trimming cost V 1 base and J 8 bases, with 11 bases left between them. Per the germline V gene, CDR1 is LNHNV and CDR2 is YYDKDF (reference sequence). Here the CDR3 DNA reads TGTGCCACCAGCAGAGTATACCGAGCCGAAGCTTTCTTT. Translated, it gives CATSRVYRAEAFF.

The table lists this clonotype with a count of one. The chain uses TRBV5-1 and TRBJ2-6, with no clear D. The CDR3 totals 15 residues. The germline V gene encodes CDR1 SGHRS and CDR2 YFSETQ. Trimming shortened V by 0 bases and J by 0 bases, and 4 bases separated the two germline ends. CDR3 region: CASSLEASGANVLTF. The CDR3 bases are TGCGCCAGCAGCTTGGAGGCCTCTGGGGCCAACGTCCTGACTTTC. The complete variable domain, with remaining parts taken from reference TRBV5-1 and TRBJ2-6, reads KAGVTQTPRYLIKTRGQQVTLSCSPISGHRSVSWYQQTPGQGLQFLFEYFSETQRNKGNFPGRFSGRQFSNSRSEMNVSTLELGDSALYLCASSLEASGANVLTFGAGSRLTVL.

The rearrangement uses TRBV9 and TRBJ1-1; tentatively, D is TRBD1 (6 bases). This CDR3 region has 11 residues. V lost 4 bases, J lost 8 bases, and 9 bases lay in between. Germline V lookup: CDR1 SGDLS, CDR2 YYNGEE. CDR3 residues: CASSLGQEAFF. CDR3 in DNA: TGTGCCAGCAGCCTGGGACAAGAAGCTTTCTTT.

The rearrangement uses TRBV29-1 and TRBJ2-1, with D tentatively TRBD2 (5 bases). CDR3 size: 15 residues. CDR1 SQVTM and CDR2 ANQGSEA come from the germline V gene. Between the trimmed V and J ends, which lost 6 bases and 5 bases, there was a span of 20 bases. This CDR3 is CSVGMTTRQDNEQFF. The CDR3 bases are TGCAGCGTGGGGATGACTACTCGACAAGACAATGAGCAGTTCTTC.

This clonotype was seen once. V usage is TRBV10-3 and J usage is TRBJ2-1; TRBD2 matches 9 bases. The length of the CDR3 is 18 residues. Germline CDR1 reads ENHRY; CDR2 reads SYGVKD. The V segment lost 0 bases and the J segment 0 bases; nucleotides outside the gene matches: 6. CDR3 coding DNA: TGTGCCATCAGTGAGTCCGTCGGACTAGCGAGCTCCTACAATGAGCAGTTCTTC. This gives the protein CAISESVGLASSYNEQFF.

The DNA for the CDR3 is TGCAGCGTTGAAAGGAACAGGGGCTATGGCTACACCTTC. It is translated as CSVERNRGYGYTF. This rearrangement joins TRBV29-1 to TRBJ1-2; 7 nucleotides agree with TRBD1. CDR1 SQVTM and CDR2 ANQGSEA come from the germline V gene. CDR3 length equals 13 residues. The J segment lost 4 bases and the V segment lost 2 bases, leaving 4 bases of the junction unmatched.

This clonotype was counted a few times. The J gene is TRBJ1-1, the V gene TRBV12-3 or TRBV12-4, with a possible D match to TRBD1 (6 bases). V dropped 1 base and J dropped 4 bases, with 7 bases sitting between them. This CDR3 region has 13 residues. The CDR3 loop is CASSLGGGTEAFF. CDR3 nucleotide sequence: TGTGCCAGCAGTTTAGGAGGGGGCACTGAAGCTTTCTTT.

This clonotype was seen only once. The rearrangement uses TRBV20-1 and TRBJ2-7; no clear D. Germline lookup yields CDR1 DFQATT and CDR2 SNEGSKA (reference sequence). The CDR3 runs to 10 residues. V dropped 3 bases and J dropped 4 bases, with 4 bases sitting between them. This CDR3 is CSASQYEQYF. The CDR3 DNA reads as TGCAGTGCTAGTCAGTACGAGCAGTACTTC.

The gene calls are TRBV5-4 and TRBJ2-5; D is tentatively TRBD1 or TRBD2 (5 bases each). V lost 4 bases and J lost 2, with 15 bases in between. In germline, CDR1 is SGHNT, CDR2 YYREEE (reference sequence). CDR3 length: 15 amino acids. The CDR3, as DNA: TGTGCCAGCAGCGCCCGATCGGGGCTACAAGAGACCCAGTACTTC. It encodes CASSARSGLQETQYF.